Listed below are T cell receptor beta chains from one sample, sequenced in a study of blood T cell repertoires in COVID-19. Sequenced by immunoSEQ multiplex PCR; TCRdb stores in-frame clones only, minus some. The data contain roughly 81,000 clones, almost 85% of them seen just once; the ten biggest clones take up roughly 10%. The sample taken for sequencing was peripheral blood. Receptors were obtained from a man aged 60-69 years with acute or convalescent COVID-19. CDR3s leave out the opening cysteine and the closing phenylalanine or tryptophan.

V: TRBV7-2; J: TRBJ2-7; CDR3: ASSPGTGQGEQY
V: TRBV5-1; J: TRBJ1-2; CDR3: ASSLGREDYT
V: TRBV7-2; J: TRBJ2-6; CDR3: ASSSGGPGANVLT
V: TRBV18; J: TRBJ1-1; CDR3: ASSPPGDTEAF
V: TRBV11-2; J: TRBJ2-7; CDR3: ASSPRLAAILDEQY
V: TRBV4-1; J: TRBJ2-3; CDR3: ASSHPGLAGGPETDTQY
V: TRBV27; J: TRBJ1-6; CDR3: ASSLLWAAGAPLH
V: TRBV6-6; J: TRBJ1-1; CDR3: AIGTEAF
V: TRBV2; J: TRBJ2-7; CDR3: ASSLAGGNEQY
V: TRBV7-2; J: TRBJ2-7; CDR3: ASSSVGSGVREQY
V: TRBV9; J: TRBJ2-2; CDR3: ASSTPRAGKNTGELF
V: TRBV15; J: TRBJ1-2; CDR3: ATANRGDGYT
V: TRBV18; J: TRBJ1-3; CDR3: ASSPGADTIY
V: TRBV6-5; J: TRBJ2-7; CDR3: ASSYLVGGYEQY
V: TRBV4-3; J: TRBJ1-4; CDR3: ASSQSTVGEKLF
V: TRBV19; J: TRBJ1-5; CDR3: ASSNFNEEPQH
V: TRBV7-2; J: TRBJ1-3; CDR3: ASSPRRGSGNTIY
V: TRBV4-1; J: TRBJ1-4; CDR3: ASSQTGGEKLF
V: TRBV9; J: TRBJ2-1; CDR3: ASSVRGASGRAKQF
V: TRBV11-3; J: TRBJ1-1; CDR3: ASSLGGGSNTEAF
V: TRBV7-3; J: TRBJ1-2; CDR3: ASSLGQGSGYT
V: TRBV5-1; J: TRBJ2-3; CDR3: ASSLAGLAADTQY
V: TRBV6-5; J: TRBJ1-4; CDR3: ASSFRPGGEKLF
V: TRBV19; J: TRBJ2-3; CDR3: ASSMERTTDTQY
V: TRBV5-1; J: TRBJ2-3; CDR3: ASRSSGGADTQY
V: TRBV9; J: TRBJ1-2; CDR3: ASSVGRTGNYGYT
V: TRBV5-5; J: TRBJ1-2; CDR3: ASRRLGDDYGYT
V: TRBV28; J: TRBJ1-1; CDR3: ASSLRGWAF
V: TRBV7-2; J: TRBJ2-3; CDR3: ASSLVGSRQGTDTQY
V: TRBV7-3; J: TRBJ2-3; CDR3: ASSLKGTSGGLDTQY
V: TRBV10-3; J: TRBJ2-1; CDR3: AAGSSGGTYNEQF
V: TRBV14; J: TRBJ1-6; CDR3: ASSPVNSPLH
V: TRBV5-1; J: TRBJ2-1; CDR3: ASSYRVGQGHNEQF
V: TRBV11-2; J: TRBJ2-3; CDR3: ASSLTGFTDTQY
V: TRBV3-1/TRBV3-2; J: TRBJ2-5; CDR3: ASSQDRSGPQETQY
V: TRBV2; J: TRBJ1-2; CDR3: ASSVGQLYGYT
V: TRBV10-3; J: TRBJ1-1; CDR3: AISVGQGAGNTEAF
V: TRBV10-3; J: TRBJ2-5; CDR3: AIKGARETQY
V: TRBV6-2/TRBV6-3; J: TRBJ1-1; CDR3: ASSLFPPGQLNTEAF
V: TRBV6-5; J: TRBJ2-7; CDR3: AGGRGPNYEQY
V: TRBV5-6; J: TRBJ1-1; CDR3: ASNTAGGLTEAF
V: TRBV5-1; J: TRBJ2-3; CDR3: ASRTGTGPDTQY